One sample yielded the 18 T cell receptor beta chains listed below, sequenced in a study of regulatory T cells in long-lasting Graves disease. Regarding time point: newly diagnosed GD, antithyroid drugs for less than 3 months. PBMCs provided the RNA from which the TCR library was made. The authors built TCR beta libraries using iRepertoire HTBI primers and Arm-PCR of CDR3 regions. TCRdb recomputed calls from the multiplex PCR reads with MiXCR, one row per CDR3 protein. This sample has 380,000 or so distinct CDR3 sequences, with 16% found just once. The same sample was also used in a study of T cells in Graves' hyperthyroidism and ophthalmopathy.

The sample here was peripheral blood mononuclear cells (PBMCs), taken at new diagnosis, from a patient treated with antithyroid drugs. Receptors were obtained from a woman aged 18-29 years with Graves disease.

Many counts were recorded for this clonotype. The chain carries TRBV7-8 and TRBJ2-3, with TRBD1 matching over 9 bases. The CDR3 runs 15 residues. Germline V CDR1 and CDR2: SGHVS, FQNEAQ. Trimming took 2 bases from V and 3 from J; bases not matched to a gene: 3. The CDR3 DNA sequence: TGTGCCAGCAGCTTAAGACAGGGGGATACAGATACGCAGTATTTT. It encodes CASSLRQGDTDTQYF.

This clonotype was seen a handful of times. The J gene is TRBJ2-5, the V gene TRBV25-1; tentative D call: TRBD1 (6 bases). V was cut by 2 bases and J by 9 bases, with 13 bases left in between. The CDR3 loop spans 13 amino acids. Germline CDR1 is MGHDK and CDR2 is SYGVNS. The CDR3 region is CASSEPGVGAQYF. CDR3 nucleotides: TGTGCCAGCAGTGAACCAGGGGTTGGGGCCCAGTACTTC.

This clonotype was counted a few times. The chain joins TRBV29-1 to TRBJ1-1; D call uncertain. Looked up from germline, CDR1 is SQVTM and CDR2 is ANQGSEA. This CDR3 has 13 residues. V lost 6 bases and J lost 5, with 16 bases in between. Here the CDR3 DNA reads TGCAGCGTCGTCCGCCCAAGTAGAACTGAAGCTTTCTTT. Its protein product is CSVVRPSRTEAFF.

This clonotype appeared many times. The chain joins TRBV20-1 to TRBJ1-5; a weak D match, TRBD1 (6 bases). The ends were cut back, 0 bases at V and 6 bases at J, with 18 bases in the middle. This CDR3 has 16 amino acids. Germline loops: CDR1 DFQATT, CDR2 SNEGSKA (reference sequence). The CDR3 reads CSAREPRGRNGQPQHF. The CDR3 DNA sequence: TGCAGTGCTAGAGAACCAAGGGGGAGGAACGGTCAGCCCCAGCATTTT.

At least ten counts were recorded for this clonotype. The chain carries TRBV7-8 and TRBJ2-7; TRBD1 matches 8 bases. V trimming: 9 bases; J trimming: 5 bases; junction bases outside the gene matches: 6. CDR1 is SGHVS and CDR2 is FQNEAQ in the germline V gene. The CDR3 loop spans 12 amino acids. The CDR3: CASGTGNHEQYF. CDR3 bases: TGTGCCAGTGGGACAGGTAACCACGAGCAGTACTTC.

This rearrangement joins TRBV11-2 to TRBJ2-1, with 13 bases aligning to TRBD2. J gave up 4 bases and V 3 bases, and 3 bases lay outside the gene matches. The germline V gene encodes CDR1 SGHAT and CDR2 FQNNGV. This CDR3 is built from 16 residues. CDR3 coding DNA: TGTGCCAGCAGCTTGCGGACTAGCGGGAGATACAATGAGCAGTTCTTC. As protein: CASSLRTSGRYNEQFF.

Only a few counts were recorded for this clonotype. This chain joins TRBV12-3 or TRBV12-4 and TRBJ1-3; D is possibly TRBD1 (5 bases). Trimming pared 4 bases from V and 0 bases from J, leaving 13 bases between. This CDR3 region has 16 residues. CDR3 amino acids: CASSSPGLISGNTIYF. The DNA for the CDR3 is TGTGCCAGCAGTTCTCCAGGGCTTATCTCTGGAAACACCATATATTTT.

Notes on this clonotype: A read error is possible here, since a much larger clone lies one base away. The rearrangement uses TRBV7-9 and TRBJ2-7; D possibly corresponds to TRBD2 (5 bases). Germline V gene sequence: CDR1 SEHNR, CDR2 FQNEAQ (reference sequence). The V and J ends lost 6 bases and 6 bases respectively, with 15 bases between them. The CDR3 runs 13 residues. The CDR3 sequence: CASRPGGVREQYF. The CDR3 DNA reads as TGTGCCAGCAGGCCCGGAGGCGTCCGCGAGCAGTACTTC.

The V and J genes are TRBV7-9 and TRBJ2-1; TRBD2 matches 10 bases. The junction had 4 bases not matched to a gene; V was cut back by 2 bases and J by 6 bases. CDR1 and CDR2 (germline): SEHNR, FQNEAQ (reference sequence). The length of the CDR3 is 15 residues. CDR3 DNA: TGTGCCAGCAGCTTAAGCGGGAGGGCCGGCAATGAGCAGTTCTTC. It codes for CASSLSGRAGNEQFF.

This clonotype was counted at least ten times. The chain recombines TRBV28 with TRBJ1-1, with D tentatively TRBD1 (5 bases). The CDR3 sequence is 14 residues long. Germline CDR1 is MDHEN and CDR2 is SYDVKM. Deletions cut 3 bases from V and 4 bases from J, with 12 bases between. CDR3 coding DNA: TGTGCCAGCAGTTTTGGGGGGGGAGGCACTGAAGCTTTCTTT. This sequence encodes CASSFGGGGTEAFF. The whole variable domain, filled in from reference TRBV28 and TRBJ1-1, reads DVKVTQSSRYLVKRTGEKVFLECVQDMDHENMFWYRQDPGLGLRLIYFSYDVKMKEKGDIPEGYSVSREKKERFSLILESASTNQTSMYLCASSFGGGGTEAFFGQGTRLTVV.

This clonotype was picked up many times. V usage is TRBV24-1 and J usage is TRBJ2-1; tentative D call: TRBD1 (6 bases). This CDR3 contains 14 residues. From germline, CDR1 is KGHDR and CDR2 SFDVKD. Deletions cut 8 bases from V and 1 base from J, with 11 bases between. CDR3 loop: CATNRGQSYNEQFF. The CDR3, as DNA: TGTGCCACCAATAGAGGACAGTCCTACAATGAGCAGTTCTTC.

The chain carries TRBV10-1 and TRBJ2-1; 8 bases are a match to TRBD2. The length of the CDR3 is 15 residues. Germline CDR1 WNHNN, CDR2 SYGVQD (reference sequence). The J segment lost 8 bases and the V segment lost 4 bases, leaving 10 bases of the junction unmatched. CDR3 in amino acids: CASSGASGRVYEQFF. In nucleotides, the CDR3 is TGCGCCAGCAGTGGGGCTAGCGGGCGGGTCTATGAGCAGTTCTTC.

This rearrangement joins TRBV3-1 to TRBJ2-3; 7 bases agree with TRBD1. V lost 4 bases, J lost 8 bases, and 6 bases stayed unmatched. CDR1 LGHDT and CDR2 YNNKEL come from the germline V gene (reference sequence). This CDR3 has 13 amino acids. The CDR3 here is CASSRGQGVTQYF. For the CDR3, the DNA is TGTGCCAGCAGCCGCGGGCAGGGGGTTACGCAGTATTTT.

This clonotype was seen at least ten times. The V gene is TRBV27, the J gene TRBJ2-3; D call uncertain. The CDR3 contains 14 residues. The V end was cut by 4 bases, the J end by 2 bases, with 10 bases between. Germline V CDR1 and CDR2: MNHEY, SMNVEV (reference sequence). Here the CDR3 reads CASSSAPPTDTQYF. The DNA of the CDR3 is TGTGCCAGCAGTTCCGCCCCACCCACAGATACGCAGTATTTT.

The chain links TRBV2 to TRBJ1-6; unclear D gene. V lost 4 bases, J lost 7 bases, and 17 bases lay in between. Per the germline V gene, CDR1 is SNHLY and CDR2 is FYNNEI. The CDR3 length is 16 residues. The CDR3 spells CASSVSGPDLNSPLHF. DNA of the CDR3: TGTGCCAGCAGTGTGTCAGGCCCAGATCTGAATTCACCCCTCCACTTT.

This clonotype was counted at least ten times. The chain employs TRBV20-1 and TRBJ1-1; no firm D call. The CDR3 spans 13 residues. Trimming removed 1 base from V and 9 bases from J, with 15 bases in between. Germline lookup yields CDR1 DFQATT and CDR2 SNEGSKA (reference sequence). CDR3 sequence reads: CSARAGVGWQAFF. CDR3 coding DNA: TGCAGTGCTAGAGCAGGCGTGGGGTGGCAAGCTTTCTTT.

The table lists this clonotype with many counts. The gene calls are TRBV5-1 and TRBJ1-5; 7 bases fit TRBD1. This CDR3 spans 14 amino acids. From germline, CDR1 is SGHRS and CDR2 YFSETQ. Trimming took 3 bases from V and 4 from J; bases not matched to a gene: 4. The CDR3 loop reads CASSSGTENQPQHF. Here the CDR3 DNA reads TGCGCCAGCAGCTCGGGGACAGAGAATCAGCCCCAGCATTTT.

The chain has TRBV2 and TRBJ2-7; 10 bases map to TRBD2. This CDR3 spans 14 amino acids. Germline CDR1 and CDR2: SNHLY and FYNNEI. Germline trimming cut 6 bases from V and 12 bases from J; bases unmatched to any gene: 14. The CDR3 is CASSEISSGGARYF. In DNA, the CDR3 is TGTGCCAGCAGCGAAATATCTAGCGGGGGAGCGCGGTACTTC.